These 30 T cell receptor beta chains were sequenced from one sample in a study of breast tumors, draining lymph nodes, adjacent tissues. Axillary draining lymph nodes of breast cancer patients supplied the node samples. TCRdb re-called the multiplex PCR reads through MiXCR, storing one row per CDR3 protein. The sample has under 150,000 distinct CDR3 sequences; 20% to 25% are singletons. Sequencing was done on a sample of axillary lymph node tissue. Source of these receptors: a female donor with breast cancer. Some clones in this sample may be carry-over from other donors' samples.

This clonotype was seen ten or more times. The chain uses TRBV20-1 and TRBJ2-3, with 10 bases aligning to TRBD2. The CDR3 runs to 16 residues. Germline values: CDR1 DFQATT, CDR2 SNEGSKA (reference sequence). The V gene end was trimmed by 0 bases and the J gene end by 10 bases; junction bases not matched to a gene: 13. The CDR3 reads CSARDPSLAGVLAQYF. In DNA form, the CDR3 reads TGCAGTGCTAGAGATCCAAGTCTAGCGGGAGTCTTGGCGCAGTATTTT.

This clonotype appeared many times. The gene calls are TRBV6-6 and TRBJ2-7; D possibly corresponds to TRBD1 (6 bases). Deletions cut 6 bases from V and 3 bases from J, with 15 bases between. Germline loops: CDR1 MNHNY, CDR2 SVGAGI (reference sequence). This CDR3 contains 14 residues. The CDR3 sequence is CASRPRTDNYEQYF. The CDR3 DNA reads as TGTGCCAGCAGACCCCGGACAGACAACTACGAGCAGTACTTC.

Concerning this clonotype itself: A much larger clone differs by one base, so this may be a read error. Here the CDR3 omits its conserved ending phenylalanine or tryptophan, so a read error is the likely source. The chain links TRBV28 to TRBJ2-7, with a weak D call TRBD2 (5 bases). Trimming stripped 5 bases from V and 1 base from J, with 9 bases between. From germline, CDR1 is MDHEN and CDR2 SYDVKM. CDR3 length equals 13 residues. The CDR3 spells CASSLRLSYEQYL. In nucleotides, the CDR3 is TGTGCCAGCAGTCTTAGACTATCCTACGAGCAGTACCTC.

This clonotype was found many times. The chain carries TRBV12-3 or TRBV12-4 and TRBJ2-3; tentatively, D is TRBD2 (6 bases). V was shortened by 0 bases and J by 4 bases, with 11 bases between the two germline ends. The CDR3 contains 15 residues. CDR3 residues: CASSLAGRGPDTQYF. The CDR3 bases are TGTGCCAGCAGTTTAGCTGGGCGGGGACCAGATACGCAGTATTTT.

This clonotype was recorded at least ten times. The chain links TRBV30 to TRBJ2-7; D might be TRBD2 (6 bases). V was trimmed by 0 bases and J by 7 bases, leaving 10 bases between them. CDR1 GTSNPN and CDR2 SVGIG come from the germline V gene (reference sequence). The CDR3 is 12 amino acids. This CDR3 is CAWSVTGSEQYF. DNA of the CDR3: TGTGCCTGGAGTGTAACCGGGAGTGAGCAGTACTTC.

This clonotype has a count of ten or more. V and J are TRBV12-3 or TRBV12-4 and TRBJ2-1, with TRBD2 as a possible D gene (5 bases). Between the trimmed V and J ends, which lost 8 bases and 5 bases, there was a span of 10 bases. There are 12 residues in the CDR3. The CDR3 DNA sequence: TGTGCCAGCGAAAGGCGGGACAATGAGCAGTTCTTC. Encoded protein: CASERRDNEQFF.

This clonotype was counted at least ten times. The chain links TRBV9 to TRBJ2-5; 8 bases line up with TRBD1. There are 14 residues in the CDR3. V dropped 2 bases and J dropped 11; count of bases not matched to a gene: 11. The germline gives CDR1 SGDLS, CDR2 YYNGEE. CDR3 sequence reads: CASSVDNDRGSQYF. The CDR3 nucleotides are TGTGCCAGCAGCGTCGATAATGACAGGGGATCACAGTACTTC.

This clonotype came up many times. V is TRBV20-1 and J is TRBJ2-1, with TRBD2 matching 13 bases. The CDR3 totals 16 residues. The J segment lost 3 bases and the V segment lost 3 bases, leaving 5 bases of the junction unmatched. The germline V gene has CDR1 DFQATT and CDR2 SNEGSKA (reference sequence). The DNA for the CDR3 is TGCAGTGCTAGGCAAGGGACTAGCGGGGTCTACAATGAGCAGTTCTTC. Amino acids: CSARQGTSGVYNEQFF.

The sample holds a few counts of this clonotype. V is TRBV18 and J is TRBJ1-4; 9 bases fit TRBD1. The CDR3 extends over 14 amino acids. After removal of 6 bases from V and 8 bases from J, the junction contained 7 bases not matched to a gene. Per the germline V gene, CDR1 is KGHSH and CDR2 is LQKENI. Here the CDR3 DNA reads TGTGCCAGCTCGCGAGACAGGGGGTCCGAAAAACTGTTTTTT. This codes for CASSRDRGSEKLFF.

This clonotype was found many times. The CDR3 reads CASSNSPYEQYF. In DNA, the CDR3 is TGTGCCAGCAGTAACTCACCATACGAGCAGTACTTC. V gene TRBV6-1 combines with J gene TRBJ2-7; D not resolved. Germline V gives CDR1 MNHNS, CDR2 SASEGT. Between the trimmed V and J ends, which lost 5 bases and 4 bases, there was a span of 9 bases. The CDR3 runs 12 residues.

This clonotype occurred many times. Here the CDR3 reads CSAFRTSGRLETQYF. In nucleotides, the CDR3 is TGCAGTGCTTTCCGGACTAGCGGGAGATTAGAGACCCAGTACTTC. The V gene is TRBV20-1, the J gene TRBJ2-5; TRBD2 agrees at 13 bases. The germline V gene encodes CDR1 DFQATT and CDR2 SNEGSKA (reference sequence). J gave up 4 bases and V 5 bases, and 7 bases lay outside the gene matches. The CDR3 consists of 15 residues.

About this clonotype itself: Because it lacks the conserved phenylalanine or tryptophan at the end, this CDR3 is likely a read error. CDR3 amino acids: CASSLYNSPLHS. CDR3 sequence (DNA): TGTGCCAGCAGCCTATACAATTCACCCCTCCACTCT. The chain has TRBV25-1 and TRBJ1-6; D gene uncertain. Germline CDR1 MGHDK, CDR2 SYGVNS. With 6 bases removed from V and 7 bases from J, the gap between germline ends came to 7 bases. There are 12 residues in the CDR3.

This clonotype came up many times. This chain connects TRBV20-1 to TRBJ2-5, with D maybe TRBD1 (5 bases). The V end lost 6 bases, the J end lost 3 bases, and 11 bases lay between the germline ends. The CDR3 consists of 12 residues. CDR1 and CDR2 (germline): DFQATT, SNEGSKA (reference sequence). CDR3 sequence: CSASSTEETQYF. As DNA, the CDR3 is TGCAGTGCAAGCTCGACAGAAGAGACCCAGTACTTC.

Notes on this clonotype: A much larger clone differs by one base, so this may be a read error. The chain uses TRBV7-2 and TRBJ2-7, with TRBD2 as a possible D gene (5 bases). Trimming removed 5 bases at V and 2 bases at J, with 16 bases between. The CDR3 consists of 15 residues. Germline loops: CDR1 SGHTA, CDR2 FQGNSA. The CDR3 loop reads CASSHGDGPAYEQYF. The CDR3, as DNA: TGTGCCAGCAGCCACGGGGATGGCCCAGCCTACGAGCAGTACTTC. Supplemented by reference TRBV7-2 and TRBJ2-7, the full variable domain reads GAGVSQSPSNKVTEKGKDVELRCDPISGHTALYWYRQSLGQGLEFLIYFQGNSAPDKSGLPSDRFSAERTGGSVSTLTIQRTQQEDSAVYLCASSHGDGPAYEQYFGPGTRLTVT.

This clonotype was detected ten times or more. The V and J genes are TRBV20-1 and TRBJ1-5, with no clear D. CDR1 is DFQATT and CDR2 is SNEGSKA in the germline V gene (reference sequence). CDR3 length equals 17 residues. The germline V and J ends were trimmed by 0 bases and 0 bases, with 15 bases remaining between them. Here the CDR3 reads CSARDQWGLDSNQPQHF. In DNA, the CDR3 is TGCAGTGCTAGAGATCAGTGGGGATTGGATAGCAATCAGCCCCAGCATTTT.

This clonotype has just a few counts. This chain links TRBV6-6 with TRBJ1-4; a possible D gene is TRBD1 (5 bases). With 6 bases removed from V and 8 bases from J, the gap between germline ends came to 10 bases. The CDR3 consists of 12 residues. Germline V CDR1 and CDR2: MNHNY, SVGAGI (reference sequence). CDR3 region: CASRGGEEKLFF. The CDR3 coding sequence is TGTGCCAGCAGGGGGGGGGAGGAAAAACTGTTTTTT.

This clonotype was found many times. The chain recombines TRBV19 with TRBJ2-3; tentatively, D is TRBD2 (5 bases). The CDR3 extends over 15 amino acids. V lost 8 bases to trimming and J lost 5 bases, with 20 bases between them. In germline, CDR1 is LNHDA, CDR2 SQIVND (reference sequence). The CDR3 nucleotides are TGTGCCAGTCGGAAAGCGGAAGCCCAAGGAGATACGCAGTATTTT. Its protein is CASRKAEAQGDTQYF. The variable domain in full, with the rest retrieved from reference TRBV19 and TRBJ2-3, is DGGITQSPKYLFRKEGQNVTLSCEQNLNHDAMYWYRQDPGQGLRLIYYSQIVNDFQKGDIAEGYSVSREKKESFPLTVTSAQKNPTAFYLCASRKAEAQGDTQYFGPGTRLTVL.

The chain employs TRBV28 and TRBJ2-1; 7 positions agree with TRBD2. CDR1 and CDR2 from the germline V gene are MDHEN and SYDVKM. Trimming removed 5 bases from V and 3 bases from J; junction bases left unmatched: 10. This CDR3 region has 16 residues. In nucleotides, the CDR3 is TGTGCCAGCAGTCAAACTAGCGCGAACTTCTACAATGAGCAGTTCTTC. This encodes CASSQTSANFYNEQFF.

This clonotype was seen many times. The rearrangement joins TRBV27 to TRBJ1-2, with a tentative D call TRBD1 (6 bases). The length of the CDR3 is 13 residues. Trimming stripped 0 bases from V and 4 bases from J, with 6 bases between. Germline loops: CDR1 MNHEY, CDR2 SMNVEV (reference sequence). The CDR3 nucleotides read TGTGCCAGCAGTTTATCGACAGGCTATGGCTACACCTTC. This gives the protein CASSLSTGYGYTF.

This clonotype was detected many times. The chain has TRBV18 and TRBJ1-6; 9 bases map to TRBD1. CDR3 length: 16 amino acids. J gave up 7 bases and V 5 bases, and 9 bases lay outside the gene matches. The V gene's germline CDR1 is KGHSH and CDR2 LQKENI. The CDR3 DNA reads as TGTGCCAGCTCATCGCAACAGGGGGCGCAAAATTCACCCCTCCACTTT. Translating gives CASSSQQGAQNSPLHF.

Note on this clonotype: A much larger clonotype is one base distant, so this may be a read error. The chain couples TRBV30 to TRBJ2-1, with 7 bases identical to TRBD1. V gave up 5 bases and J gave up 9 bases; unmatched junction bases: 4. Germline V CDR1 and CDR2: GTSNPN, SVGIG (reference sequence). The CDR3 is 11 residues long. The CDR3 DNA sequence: TGTGCCTGGGGACAGGCGAGTGAGCAGTTCTTC. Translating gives CAWGQASEQFF.

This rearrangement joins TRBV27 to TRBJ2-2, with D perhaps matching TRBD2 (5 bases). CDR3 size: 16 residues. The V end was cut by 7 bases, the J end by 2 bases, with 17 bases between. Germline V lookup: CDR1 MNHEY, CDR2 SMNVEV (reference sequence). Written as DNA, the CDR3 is TGTGCCAGCACCTCTACAGAAGGACTCAACACCGGGGAGCTGTTTTTT. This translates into CASTSTEGLNTGELFF.

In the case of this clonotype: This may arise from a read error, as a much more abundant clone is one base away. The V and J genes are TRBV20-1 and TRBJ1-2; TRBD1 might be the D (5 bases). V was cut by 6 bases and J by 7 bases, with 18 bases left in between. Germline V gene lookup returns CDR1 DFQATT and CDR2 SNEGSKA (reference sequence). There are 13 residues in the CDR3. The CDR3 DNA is TGCAGTGCCAGAAGGGGTCCTCCCGGTGGCTACACCTTC. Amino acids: CSARRGPPGGYTF.

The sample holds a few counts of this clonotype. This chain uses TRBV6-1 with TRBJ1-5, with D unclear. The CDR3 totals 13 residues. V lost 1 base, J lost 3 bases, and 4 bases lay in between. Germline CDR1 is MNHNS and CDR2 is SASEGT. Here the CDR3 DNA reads TGTGCCAGCAGTGAAGAACTCAATCAGCCCCAGCATTTT. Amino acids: CASSEELNQPQHF.

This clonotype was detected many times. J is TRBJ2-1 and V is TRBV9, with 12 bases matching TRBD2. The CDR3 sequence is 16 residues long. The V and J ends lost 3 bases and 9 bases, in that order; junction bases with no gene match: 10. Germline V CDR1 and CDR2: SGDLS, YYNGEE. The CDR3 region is CASSGSLAGGPREQFF. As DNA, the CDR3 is TGTGCCAGCAGCGGGAGTCTAGCGGGAGGGCCCCGTGAGCAGTTCTTC. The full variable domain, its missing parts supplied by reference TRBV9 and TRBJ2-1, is DSGVTQTPKHLITATGQRVTLRCSPRSGDLSVYWYQQSLDQGLQFLIQYYNGEERAKGNILERFSAQQFPDLHSELNLSSLELGDSALYFCASSGSLAGGPREQFFGPGTRLTVL.

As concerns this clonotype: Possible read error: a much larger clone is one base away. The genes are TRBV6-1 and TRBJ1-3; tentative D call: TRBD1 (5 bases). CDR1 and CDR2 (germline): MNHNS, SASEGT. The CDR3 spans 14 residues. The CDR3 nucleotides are TGTGTCAGCGGGGGAATCCTCTCTGGAAACACCATATATTTT. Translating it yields CVSGGILSGNTIYF.

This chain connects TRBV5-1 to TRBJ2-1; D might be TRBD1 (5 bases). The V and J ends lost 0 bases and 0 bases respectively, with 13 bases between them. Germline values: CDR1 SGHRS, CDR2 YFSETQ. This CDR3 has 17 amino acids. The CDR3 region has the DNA TGCGCCAGCAGCTTGGGGGTAGTGGGGCGCTCCTACAATGAGCAGTTCTTC. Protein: CASSLGVVGRSYNEQFF. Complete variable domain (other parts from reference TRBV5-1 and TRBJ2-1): KAGVTQTPRYLIKTRGQQVTLSCSPISGHRSVSWYQQTPGQGLQFLFEYFSETQRNKGNFPGRFSGRQFSNSRSEMNVSTLELGDSALYLCASSLGVVGRSYNEQFFGPGTRLTVL.

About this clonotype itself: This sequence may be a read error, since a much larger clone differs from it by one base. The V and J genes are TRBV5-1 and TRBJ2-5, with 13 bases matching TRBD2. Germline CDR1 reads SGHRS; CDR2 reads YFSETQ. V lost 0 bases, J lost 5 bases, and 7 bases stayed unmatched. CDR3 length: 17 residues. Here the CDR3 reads CASSLGGTSGTAETQYF. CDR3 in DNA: TGCGCCAGCAGCTTGGGGGGGACTAGCGGGACAGCGGAGACCCAGTACTTC.

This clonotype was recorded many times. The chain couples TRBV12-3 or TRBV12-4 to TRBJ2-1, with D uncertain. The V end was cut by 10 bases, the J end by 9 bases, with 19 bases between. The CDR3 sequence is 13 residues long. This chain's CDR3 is CATKPQLHSEQFF. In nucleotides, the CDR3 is TGTGCCACCAAACCCCAACTGCATAGTGAGCAGTTCTTC.

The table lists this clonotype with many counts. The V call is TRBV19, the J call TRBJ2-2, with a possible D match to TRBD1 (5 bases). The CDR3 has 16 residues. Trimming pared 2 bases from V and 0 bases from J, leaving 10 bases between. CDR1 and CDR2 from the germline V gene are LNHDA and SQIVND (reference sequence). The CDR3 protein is CASSIRGGANTGELFF. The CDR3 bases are TGTGCCAGTAGTATAAGGGGTGGGGCGAACACCGGGGAGCTGTTTTTT.